Listed below are T cell receptor beta chains from one sample, sequenced in a study of control samples from healthy donors and cancer patients. This table comes from immunoSEQ multiplex PCR, and its TCRdb copy is limited to in-frame clones, with some not included. The table shows about 76,000 clones, with 89% occurring only once. Sequenced material: PBMCs. These receptors all come from a woman aged 45-65 years with colorectal cancer. Both conserved end residues are part of each CDR3. Fields, in order: V gene, J gene, D gene, CDR3 length, clone size, CDR3 protein, CDR3 DNA. A D gene is named only where the DNA matches it firmly. Part of the rows lack a size; the others show once, few, many or a class for expanded clones.

v_call: TRBV24-1
j_call: TRBJ1-4
d_call: .
cdr3_length: 17
clone_size: .
cdr3_aa: CATSDRRWGIPGVKLFF
cdr3_nt: TGTGCCACCAGTGATCGCCGCTGGGGCATCCCGGGAGTAAAACTGTTTTTT

v_call: TRBV25-1
j_call: TRBJ1-6
d_call: .
cdr3_length: 11
clone_size: .
cdr3_aa: CASSDNSPLHF
cdr3_nt: TGTGCCAGCAGTGATAATTCACCCCTCCACTTT

v_call: TRBV5-1
j_call: TRBJ2-3
d_call: TRBD2
cdr3_length: 15
clone_size: .
cdr3_aa: CASSLERGGTDTQYF
cdr3_nt: TGCGCCAGCAGCTTGGAGCGGGGGGGCACAGATACGCAGTATTTT

v_call: TRBV19
j_call: TRBJ2-3
d_call: .
cdr3_length: 13
clone_size: .
cdr3_aa: CASRQQGTDTQYF
cdr3_nt: TGTGCCAGTAGGCAACAGGGCACAGATACGCAGTATTTT

v_call: TRBV14
j_call: TRBJ2-4
d_call: .
cdr3_length: 13
clone_size: .
cdr3_aa: CASSQGAKNIQYF
cdr3_nt: TGTGCCAGCAGCCAAGGGGCCAAAAACATTCAGTACTTC

v_call: TRBV30
j_call: TRBJ1-6
d_call: .
cdr3_length: 11
clone_size: .
cdr3_aa: CAWVAGSTLHF
cdr3_nt: TGTGCCTGGGTGGCCGGCTCAACCCTCCACTTT

v_call: TRBV28
j_call: TRBJ1-2
d_call: TRBD1
cdr3_length: 14
clone_size: .
cdr3_aa: CASSEGQGGYGYTF
cdr3_nt: TGTGCCAGCAGTGAGGGACAGGGGGGTTATGGCTACACCTTC

v_call: TRBV2
j_call: TRBJ2-1
d_call: .
cdr3_length: 10
clone_size: .
cdr3_aa: CASSRREQFF
cdr3_nt: TGTGCCAGCAGCAGGCGCGAGCAGTTCTTC

v_call: TRBV27
j_call: TRBJ2-2
d_call: TRBD2
cdr3_length: 17
clone_size: few
cdr3_aa: CASSLTGLAGNTGELFF
cdr3_nt: TGTGCCAGCAGTTTGACGGGACTAGCGGGAAACACCGGGGAGCTGTTTTTT

v_call: TRBV4-3
j_call: TRBJ1-4
d_call: .
cdr3_length: 16
clone_size: .
cdr3_aa: CASSQDERTSIEKLFF
cdr3_nt: TGCGCCAGCAGCCAAGATGAGAGGACCTCCATTGAAAAACTGTTTTTT

v_call: TRBV7-2
j_call: TRBJ2-5
d_call: .
cdr3_length: 16
clone_size: .
cdr3_aa: CASSVSFDRPQETQYF
cdr3_nt: TGTGCCAGCAGCGTCTCATTTGACAGGCCCCAAGAGACCCAGTACTTC

v_call: TRBV5-1
j_call: TRBJ2-3
d_call: TRBD2
cdr3_length: 16
clone_size: .
cdr3_aa: CASSPGLAGGADTQYF
cdr3_nt: TGCGCCAGCAGCCCCGGACTAGCGGGGGGCGCAGATACGCAGTATTTT

v_call: TRBV10-3
j_call: TRBJ1-1
d_call: TRBD1
cdr3_length: 17
clone_size: .
cdr3_aa: CAISPGGGIERYTEAFF
cdr3_nt: TGTGCCATCAGTCCAGGGGGCGGAATCGAGAGGTACACTGAAGCTTTCTTT

v_call: TRBV27
j_call: TRBJ2-1
d_call: TRBD1
cdr3_length: 16
clone_size: .
cdr3_aa: CASSWNRGKLNNEQFF
cdr3_nt: TGTGCCAGCAGTTGGAACAGGGGCAAACTGAACAATGAGCAGTTCTTC

v_call: TRBV3-1/TRBV3-2
j_call: TRBJ2-6
d_call: TRBD2
cdr3_length: 18
clone_size: .
cdr3_aa: CASSPLAGALSGANVLTF
cdr3_nt: TGTGCCAGCAGCCCGCTAGCGGGTGCCCTCTCTGGGGCCAACGTCCTGACTTTC

v_call: TRBV3-1/TRBV3-2
j_call: TRBJ1-2
d_call: .
cdr3_length: 12
clone_size: once
cdr3_aa: CASSVRDYGYTF
cdr3_nt: TGTGCCAGCAGTGTCCGGGACTATGGCTACACCTTC

v_call: TRBV2
j_call: TRBJ1-1
d_call: .
cdr3_length: 13
clone_size: .
cdr3_aa: CASSEEVNTEAFF
cdr3_nt: TGTGCCAGCAGTGAAGAAGTTAACACTGAAGCTTTCTTT

v_call: TRBV5-5
j_call: TRBJ1-5
d_call: .
cdr3_length: 13
clone_size: .
cdr3_aa: CASSLSGNQPQHF
cdr3_nt: TGTGCCAGCAGCTTGTCAGGTAATCAGCCCCAGCATTTT

v_call: TRBV18
j_call: TRBJ2-2
d_call: .
cdr3_length: 16
clone_size: .
cdr3_aa: CASSPNWSSWSGELFF
cdr3_nt: TGTGCCAGCTCACCTAACTGGTCTAGCTGGTCCGGGGAGCTGTTTTTT

v_call: TRBV5-1
j_call: TRBJ1-2
d_call: .
cdr3_length: 12
clone_size: .
cdr3_aa: CASSLEAGRHTF
cdr3_nt: TGCGCCAGCAGCTTGGAAGCAGGGAGACACACCTTC